The sequence of this T cell receptor (beta chain) was determined in a study of blood T cell repertoires in COVID-19. Background on the study: COVID-19 samples collected from the United States, Italy and Spain covered acute and convalescent phases.

Study processing details: Amplifying reference gene primers gave estimates of nucleated cell counts. Profiled with immunoSEQ multiplex PCR; TCRdb holds only in-frame clones, not every one. V, J and clone size are those of that table, while D and trimming were read from the DNA. The top ten hold around 2.7% of the sample, which has fewer than 200,000 clones, over 75% seen once. The source is a man between 65 and 85 years old with acute or convalescent COVID-19. The specimen sequenced was peripheral blood.

This CDR3 is CASSPTGTTYEQYF. DNA of the CDR3: TGTGCCAGCTCACCTACCGGGACAACCTACGAGCAGTACTTC. The rearrangement links TRBV18 to TRBJ2-7; TRBD1 is a possible D gene (6 bases). This CDR3 is built from 14 residues. Germline CDR1 reads KGHSH; CDR2 reads LQKENI. Trimming shortened V by 3 bases and J by 2 bases, and 11 bases separated the two germline ends.